This TCR beta chain stems from a study of OX40 agonist ivuxolimab in advanced cancers. The wider study: Three dose-escalation patients had partial responses: one with hepatocellular carcinoma and two with cutaneous melanoma.

This CDR3 spans 16 amino acids. V lost 3 bases and J 6 bases, leaving 18 bases between the germline ends. Germline CDR1 is KGHSY and CDR2 is FQNENV. Measured with immunoSEQ multiplex PCR; TCRdb has only the in-frame clones, and not every one. The table has 50,000 to 60,000 clones, roughly 77% seen once; the top ten hold about 1%. Only a few counts were recorded for this clone. Its antigen is currently unknown. Study observations and caveats: Among the lowest peripheral clonal expansion occurred in 0.1-3.0 mg/kg partial responders.

This clonotype was obtained from an adult with an advanced solid tumor such as melanoma, head and neck, liver or kidney cancer. The chain carries TRBV16 and TRBJ2-1; either TRBD1 or TRBD2 may supply D (5 bases each). This specimen was CD4+ or CD8+ T cells sorted from blood, taken in a trial of the OX40 agonist ivuxolimab. Here the CDR3 reads CASSQSGTSVSNEQFF. CDR3 nucleotides: TGTGCCAGCAGCCAGTCCGGGACCTCCGTCTCCAATGAGCAGTTCTTC.